The clone carrying this T cell receptor beta chain was seen a few times. Its antigen is still unknown. The authors ran a second PCR of 7 to 11 cycles using a sample-barcoded 5' primer and a J-beta primer mix. Each of the cDNA molecules was tagged by a template-switch adaptor with 12 random nucleotides. Each CDR3 protein is one row after TCRdb ran MiXCR on the 5' RACE reads. The table lists about 1.6 million distinct CDR3 sequences, about 31% of them singletons, with 10% to 12% in the top ten. The CDR3 runs 13 residues. The V segment lost 3 bases and the J segment 8 bases; nucleotides outside the gene matches: 4. Germline CDR1 and CDR2: KGHSH and LQKENI. The data originate from a study of blood T cells in healthy people across ages. Broader study findings: Aged donors had fewer naive CD4+ cells and lower diversity than long-lived donors.

Sequencing was done on a sample of blood. The chain is built from TRBV18 and TRBJ2-1, with 7 nucleotides matching TRBD1. This TCR was sampled from a woman in her twenties or thirties in good health. CDR3 in DNA: TGTGCCAGCTCACCGGGGACAGAGTATGAGCAGTTCTTC. It encodes CASSPGTEYEQFF. Supplemented by reference TRBV18 and TRBJ2-1, the full variable domain reads NAGVMQNPRHLVRRRGQEARLRCSPMKGHSHVYWYRQLPEEGLKFMVYLQKENIIDESGMPKERFSAEFPKEGPSILRIQQVVRGDSAAYFCASSPGTEYEQFFGPGTRLTVL.